What follows describes a single T cell receptor (beta chain). The antigen is undetermined. The trim removed 1 base at V and 3 bases at J, leaving 8 bases unmatched. The CDR3 extends over 17 amino acids. The germline V gene encodes CDR1 SGHTA and CDR2 FQGNSA. These data are taken from a study of cytomegalovirus exposure and HLA in healthy donors. Study observations and caveats: The likely explanation for a cluster of highly shared sequence variants was sequencing artifact. Versus the approximately 700-donor mean, an Asian-associated ancestry cluster reportedly showed fewer N-insertions in a later analysis.

PCR involved 60 Vbeta and 13 Jbeta primers. The table came from immunoSEQ multiplex PCR; TCRdb's copy has only in-frame clones and leaves some out. The repertoire holds 60,000 to 75,000 clones, 70% to 75% seen once, with 22% in the top ten. Sequencing used PBMCs. The gene calls are TRBV7-2 and TRBJ2-3, with 9 bases aligning to TRBD2. This TCR was sampled from a woman in her twenties or thirties in good health and CMV-seropositive. CDR3 nucleotide sequence: TGTGCCAGCAGCTTAGATGGTGCGGGAGGGCGGACAGATACGCAGTATTTT. Its protein is CASSLDGAGGRTDTQYF.